The rows below give T cell receptor beta chains drawn from one sample of a study of Tregs in tolerant kidney transplant recipients. This table comes from immunoSEQ multiplex PCR, and its TCRdb copy is limited to in-frame clones, with some not included. The repertoire holds fewer than 150,000 clones, with 85% to 95% as singletons. Specimen: CD4+ T cells from blood. All receptors come from a human donor in good health. CDR3s include the opening cysteine and the closing phenylalanine or tryptophan.

V: TRBV7-2; J: TRBJ2-3; CDR3: CASSLADSHTFTDTQYF
V: TRBV5-1; J: TRBJ2-5; CDR3: CASSSIGETQYF
V: TRBV5-4; J: TRBJ2-7; CDR3: CASSRQDSYEQYF
V: TRBV5-6; J: TRBJ1-2; CDR3: CASTLNYGYTF
V: TRBV18; J: TRBJ2-1; CDR3: CASSPPTRYNEQFF
V: TRBV5-1; J: TRBJ2-7; CDR3: CASSSTRSYEQYF
V: TRBV10-1; J: TRBJ1-2; CDR3: CASSEDRNYGYTF
V: TRBV6-5; J: TRBJ1-5; CDR3: CASSRYSNQPQHF
V: TRBV19; J: TRBJ1-5; CDR3: CASKELNQPQHF
V: TRBV19; J: TRBJ2-3; CDR3: CASSPRGQAGTDTQYF
V: TRBV5-6; J: TRBJ1-1; CDR3: CASSYFSGTPNTEAFF
V: TRBV2; J: TRBJ2-1; CDR3: CASSDFLSLAGSYNEQFF
V: TRBV7-9; J: TRBJ2-2; CDR3: CASSLPGLAGVNTGELFF
V: TRBV14; J: TRBJ2-5; CDR3: CASSPLDQETQYF
V: TRBV7-2; J: TRBJ1-5; CDR3: CASSGRTGNQPQHF
V: TRBV19; J: TRBJ2-7; CDR3: CASSIAGRATTYEQYF
V: TRBV5-4; J: TRBJ1-5; CDR3: CASSISGDASNQPQHF
V: TRBV10-3; J: TRBJ1-2; CDR3: CAIRITGTGPINYGYTF
V: TRBV29-1; J: TRBJ2-1; CDR3: CSVARAGLDEQFF
V: TRBV7-2; J: TRBJ2-5; CDR3: CASSKQGETQYF
V: TRBV7-9; J: TRBJ1-5; CDR3: CASSSQGINQPQHF
V: TRBV7-9; J: TRBJ2-2; CDR3: CAGLGRLNTGELFF
V: TRBV6-5; J: TRBJ1-1; CDR3: CATTPRGNTEAFF
V: TRBV30; J: TRBJ2-1; CDR3: CAWSVLRVRPDNEQFF
V: TRBV27; J: TRBJ2-6; CDR3: CASTNGTGSAGANVLTF
V: TRBV18; J: TRBJ1-4; CDR3: CASSRASPEKLFF
V: TRBV18; J: TRBJ2-5; CDR3: CASSPGTGEETQYF
V: TRBV7-9; J: TRBJ1-1; CDR3: CASSLDLVSFF
V: TRBV18; J: TRBJ2-1; CDR3: CASSRTSGQVGNEQFF
V: TRBV15; J: TRBJ1-1; CDR3: CATSRDGRAGTEAFF